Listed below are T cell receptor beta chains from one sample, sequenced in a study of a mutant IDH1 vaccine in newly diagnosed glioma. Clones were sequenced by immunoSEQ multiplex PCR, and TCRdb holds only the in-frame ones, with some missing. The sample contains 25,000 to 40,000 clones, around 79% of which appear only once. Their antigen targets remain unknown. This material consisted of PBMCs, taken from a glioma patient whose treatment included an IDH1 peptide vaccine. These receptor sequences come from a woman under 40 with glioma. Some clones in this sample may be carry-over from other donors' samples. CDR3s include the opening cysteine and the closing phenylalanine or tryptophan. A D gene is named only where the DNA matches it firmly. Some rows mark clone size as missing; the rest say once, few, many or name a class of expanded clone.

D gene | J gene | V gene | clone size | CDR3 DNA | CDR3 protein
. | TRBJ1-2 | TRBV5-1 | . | TGCGCCAGCAGCCCCGGGGAGGGGTATGGCTACACCTTC | CASSPGEGYGYTF
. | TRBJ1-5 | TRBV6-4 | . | TGTGCCAGCAGTCACCGGGACTTCCAGCATTTT | CASSHRDFQHF
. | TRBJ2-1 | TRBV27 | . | TGTGCCAGCAGTTTGGAGCGACGGGGTGAGCAGTTCTTC | CASSLERRGEQFF
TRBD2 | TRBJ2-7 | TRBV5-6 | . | TGTGCCAGCAGCTTAAGCGGGAGTGCCTACGAGCAGTACTTC | CASSLSGSAYEQYF
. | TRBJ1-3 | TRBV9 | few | TGTGCCAGCAGCGTAGGACGTGGAAACACCATATATTTT | CASSVGRGNTIYF
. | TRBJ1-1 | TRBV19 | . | TGTGCCAGCGTGACAGGGAACACTGAAGCTTTCTTT | CASVTGNTEAFF
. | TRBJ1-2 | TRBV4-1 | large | TGCGCCAGCAGCCAAGCGTTAGGACCATATGGCTACACCTTC | CASSQALGPYGYTF
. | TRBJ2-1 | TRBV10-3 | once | TGTGCCATCACCCCTCGCGGACTTGACAATGAGCAGTTCTTC | CAITPRGLDNEQFF
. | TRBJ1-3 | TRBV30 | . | TGTGCCTGGAGTAGGGGCGAAAACACCATATATTTT | CAWSRGENTIYF
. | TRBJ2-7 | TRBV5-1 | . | TGCGCCAGCTCCGACTCCCGTTACGAGCAGTACTTC | CASSDSRYEQYF
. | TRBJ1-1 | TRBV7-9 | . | TGTGCCAGCAGCTTATCATACACTGAAGCTTTCTTT | CASSLSYTEAFF
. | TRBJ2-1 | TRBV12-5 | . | TGTGCTAGTGGTTTGGTATTTGAAGTCTCCGATGAGCAGTTCTTC | CASGLVFEVSDEQFF
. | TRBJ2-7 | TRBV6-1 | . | TGTGCCAGCAGTGAAGGGCTCAGGGGGCAGTACTTC | CASSEGLRGQYF